This TCR beta chain was identified in a study of beta chain features in type 1 diabetes. As for this clone: Its antigen remains unknown.

V was shortened by 0 bases and J by 3 bases, with 11 bases between the two germline ends. The CDR3 runs to 15 residues. Germline V gene lookup returns CDR1 LGHNA and CDR2 YSLEER. The investigators reverse transcribed all of the isolated RNA, so they sequenced expressed TCRB transcripts. The assay was immunoSEQ multiplex PCR, and TCRdb's table has in-frame clones only and misses some. The table has about 260,000 clones, roughly 22% seen once. Findings and caveats of the study: Any PCR bias toward short templates would affect both groups alike. TCRB CDR3s were moderately but significantly shorter in Type 1 diabetes patients in all four CD4+ subsets.

One heparinised draw, averaging roughly 110 mL, was taken per donor. The TCR was taken from a woman between 40 and 55 years old with type 1 diabetes. The chain joins TRBV4-3 to TRBJ2-5; no clear D gene. The sample taken for sequencing was naive CD4+ T cells from blood. The CDR3 protein is CASSQERSREETQYF. DNA for the CDR3: TGCGCCAGCAGCCAAGAACGGTCTAGAGAAGAGACCCAGTACTTC.